The clone carrying this T cell receptor beta chain was found many times. The authors drew approximately 9 milliliters of peripheral blood from each donor. The total RNA that was extracted per sample amounted to at least 5 micrograms. This entry comes from a study of blood T cells in healthy people across ages. There are 13 residues in the CDR3. Germline CDR1 and CDR2: SQVTM and ANQGSEA. Sample-barcoded 5' priming and a J-beta primer mix drove a second PCR of 7 to 11 cycles. TCRdb re-called the 5' RACE reads through MiXCR, storing one row per CDR3 protein. The table includes more than 1,000,000 distinct CDR3 sequences, around 25% detected once. These data were also filed under a second study, of T cells of mothers and their children.

The receptor comes from a girl aged 2-15 years in good health. This chain links TRBV29-1 with TRBJ2-5, with 8 nucleotides matching TRBD1. The end of the DNA fits TRBJ2-7 better, so the J call may be wrong. Specimen: blood. The CDR3, as DNA: TGCAGCGTTGAAGGCCAGGGGGCTTACGAGCAGTACTTC. Protein: CSVEGQGAYEQYF.